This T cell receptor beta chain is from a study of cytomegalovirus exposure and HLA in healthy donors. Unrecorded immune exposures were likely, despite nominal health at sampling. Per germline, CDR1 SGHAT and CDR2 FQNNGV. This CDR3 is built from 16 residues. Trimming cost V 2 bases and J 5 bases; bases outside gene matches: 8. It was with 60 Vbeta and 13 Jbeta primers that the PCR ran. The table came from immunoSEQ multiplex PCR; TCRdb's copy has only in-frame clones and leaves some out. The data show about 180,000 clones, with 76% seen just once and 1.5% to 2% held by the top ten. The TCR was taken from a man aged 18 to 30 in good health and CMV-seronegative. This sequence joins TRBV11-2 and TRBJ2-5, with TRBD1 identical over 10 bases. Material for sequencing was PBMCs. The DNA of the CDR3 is TGTGCCAGCAGCTTATGGACAGGGGGTTGGTTGGAGACCCAGTACTTC. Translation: CASSLWTGGWLETQYF.